The source of this TCR beta chain is a study of blood T cell repertoires in COVID-19. Study-level background: T cells, B-cell-depleted T cells, or PBMCs supplied cDNA or gDNA.

Original handling: Reference gene primer amplification gave nucleated cell count estimates. Profiled with immunoSEQ multiplex PCR; TCRdb holds only in-frame clones, not every one. V and J calls and clone size are given by that table; D and trimming were obtained from the DNA. The sample includes over 150,000 clones, 70% to 90% seen only once; the top ten take 2% to 2.5%. The sequence derives from a man aged 45-65 years who had recovered from COVID-19. Material for sequencing was peripheral blood.

CDR3 amino acids: CASSEGQGREYTIYF. DNA of the CDR3: TGTGCCAGCAGCGAGGGACAGGGACGCGAATACACCATATATTTT. The chain carries TRBV9 and TRBJ1-3, with 9 bases matching TRBD1. V trimming: 3 bases; J trimming: 8 bases; junction bases outside the gene matches: 9. Germline V gene lookup returns CDR1 SGDLS and CDR2 YYNGEE. CDR3 length equals 15 residues.